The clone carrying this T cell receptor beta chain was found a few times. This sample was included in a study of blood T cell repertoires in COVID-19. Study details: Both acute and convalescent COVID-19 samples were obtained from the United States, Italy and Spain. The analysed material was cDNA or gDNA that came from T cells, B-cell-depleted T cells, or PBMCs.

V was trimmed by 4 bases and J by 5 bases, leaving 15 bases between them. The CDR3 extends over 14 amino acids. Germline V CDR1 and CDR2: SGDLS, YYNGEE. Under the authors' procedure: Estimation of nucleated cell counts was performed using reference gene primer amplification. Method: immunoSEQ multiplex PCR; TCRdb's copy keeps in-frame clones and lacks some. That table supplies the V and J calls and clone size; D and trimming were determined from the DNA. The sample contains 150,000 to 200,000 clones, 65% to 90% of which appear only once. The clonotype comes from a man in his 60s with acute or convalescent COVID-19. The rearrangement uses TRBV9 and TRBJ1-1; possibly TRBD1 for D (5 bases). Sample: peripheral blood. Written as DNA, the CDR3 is TGTGCCAGCAGCTCGGGGACGGCGGGGACTGAAGCTTTCTTT. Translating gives CASSSGTAGTEAFF.